Listed here are 25 T cell receptor beta chains from one sample, sequenced in a study of cytomegalovirus exposure and HLA in healthy donors. A multiplex PCR was run with 60 Vbeta primers and 13 Jbeta primers. Assay: immunoSEQ multiplex PCR; the TCRdb copy retains only in-frame clones and omits some. The data hold approximately 110,000 clones, with 80% to 85% observed a single time. Sequenced material: PBMCs. These receptors were obtained from a woman between 25 and 40 years old in good health and CMV-seronegative.

This clone was picked up a small number of times. This CDR3 reads CASSQGTIDNEQFF. The DNA for the CDR3 is TGCGCCAGCAGCCAAGGAACAATCGACAATGAGCAGTTCTTC. V usage is TRBV4-3 and J usage is TRBJ2-1; D ambiguous. V lost 1 base and J 5 bases, leaving 9 bases between the germline ends. CDR3 length: 14 amino acids. Per germline, CDR1 LGHNA and CDR2 YSLEER.

The chain has TRBV4-3 and TRBJ2-7, with D uncertain. CDR1 and CDR2 from the germline V gene are LGHNA and YSLEER. The germline V and J ends were trimmed by 0 bases and 0 bases, with 9 bases remaining between them. The CDR3 sequence is 15 residues long. This chain's CDR3 is CASSQDSGSSYEQYF. The CDR3 nucleotides read TGCGCCAGCAGCCAAGATTCTGGCAGCTCCTACGAGCAGTACTTC.

This chain joins TRBV13 and TRBJ2-3, with D possibly being TRBD2 (5 bases). Trimming stripped 7 bases from V and 0 bases from J, with 14 bases between. The CDR3 sequence is 15 residues long. Germline CDR1 PRHDT, CDR2 FYEKMQ (reference sequence). The CDR3 coding sequence is TGTGCCAGCACTCGGAGGATGGAGAGCACAGATACGCAGTATTTT. Its translation: CASTRRMESTDTQYF.

The gene calls are TRBV19 and TRBJ1-4, with unresolved D. The V and J ends lost 5 bases and 0 bases respectively, with 13 bases between them. Germline lookup yields CDR1 LNHDA and CDR2 SQIVND (reference sequence). There are 16 residues in the CDR3. This chain's CDR3 is CASSRQKYATNEKLFF. For the CDR3, the DNA is TGTGCCAGTAGTCGTCAGAAATATGCAACTAATGAAAAACTGTTTTTT.

This rearrangement joins TRBV9 to TRBJ2-1, with 7 bases aligning to TRBD2. V shed 6 bases and J 8 bases; nucleotides not matched to a gene: 14. CDR1 is SGDLS, CDR2 YYNGEE, per germline. This CDR3 region has 15 residues. As DNA, the CDR3 is TGTGCCAGCACCGCAGGGCGGGAGTGGGGGTATGAGCAGTTCTTC. This translates into CASTAGREWGYEQFF.

In its sample, this clone was seen once. The V and J genes are TRBV2 and TRBJ2-7; 12 nucleotides match TRBD2. CDR3 length: 15 amino acids. The germline gives CDR1 SNHLY, CDR2 FYNNEI. Trimming cost V 4 bases and J 6 bases; bases outside gene matches: 7. The CDR3 reads CASSVRLAGVPEQYF. The CDR3 nucleotides read TGTGCCAGCAGTGTAAGACTAGCGGGAGTACCCGAGCAGTACTTC.

This rearrangement joins TRBV5-1 to TRBJ1-2; 8 positions agree with TRBD1. The CDR3 is 16 residues long. Germline V lookup: CDR1 SGHRS, CDR2 YFSETQ. The trim removed 1 base at V and 3 bases at J, leaving 8 bases unmatched. The CDR3 DNA is TGCGCCAGCAGCTTGACAACAGGGGGACCCGACTATGGCTACACCTTC. This translates into CASSLTTGGPDYGYTF.

The J gene is TRBJ2-3, the V gene TRBV10-1; 11 bases fit TRBD2. Looked up from germline, CDR1 is WNHNN and CDR2 is SYGVQD (reference sequence). The CDR3 spans 16 residues. V lost 5 bases, J lost 6 bases, and 10 bases stayed unmatched. This CDR3 reads CASSPRLAGKMDTQYF. The DNA of the CDR3 is TGCGCCAGCAGTCCGAGACTAGCGGGAAAGATGGATACGCAGTATTTT.

J is TRBJ2-2 and V is TRBV7-2; 9 bases fit TRBD2. V was clipped by 1 base and J by 4 bases; unmatched bases: 7. Germline CDR1 SGHTA, CDR2 FQGNSA. The CDR3 covers 17 residues. The CDR3 region has the DNA TGTGCCAGCAGCTTAGATCGGGTACTAGCGGGCACCGGGGAGCTGTTTTTT. The encoded protein is CASSLDRVLAGTGELFF.

In the case of this clone: Its ends do not fully match the called genes, so a read error is possible. The chain couples TRBV28 to TRBJ1-3; 7 nucleotides line up with TRBD1. CDR1 MDHEN and CDR2 SYDVKM come from the germline V gene. The CDR3 sequence is 15 residues long. CDR3 residues: CASSHALGPGQPLAF. The DNA for the CDR3 is TGTGCCAGCAGCCACGCCCTAGGGCCGGGACAGCCTCTAGCTTTT.

V is TRBV19 and J is TRBJ1-5; tentative D call: TRBD1 (6 bases). Germline CDR1 and CDR2: LNHDA and SQIVND (reference sequence). This CDR3 comprises 15 residues. The V and J ends lost 7 bases and 0 bases respectively, with 13 bases between them. The CDR3 sequence is CASIPTGYSNQPQHF. For the CDR3, the DNA is TGTGCCAGTATCCCGACAGGTTATAGCAATCAGCCCCAGCATTTT.

The chain joins TRBV7-9 to TRBJ2-1, with a possible D match to TRBD2 (5 bases). Trimming shortened V by 5 bases and J by 5 bases, and 10 bases separated the two germline ends. The CDR3 totals 13 residues. Germline lookup yields CDR1 SEHNR and CDR2 FQNEAQ (reference sequence). CDR3 DNA: TGTGCCAGCAGCCAAACAGCGGACAATGAGCAGTTCTTC. As protein: CASSQTADNEQFF.

The rearrangement links TRBV7-3 to TRBJ2-1; TRBD2 agrees at 8 bases. The J segment lost 4 bases and the V segment lost 5 bases, leaving 10 bases of the junction unmatched. The CDR3 has 16 residues. Germline values: CDR1 SGHTA, CDR2 FQGTGA. In nucleotides, the CDR3 is TGTGCCAGCAGCCCAATAGCGGGAACCTCTTACAATGAGCAGTTCTTC. This encodes CASSPIAGTSYNEQFF. Full variable domain (outside the CDR3, taken from reference TRBV7-3 and TRBJ2-1): GAGVSQTPSNKVTEKGKYVELRCDPISGHTALYWYRQSLGQGPEFLIYFQGTGAADDSGLPNDRFFAVRPEGSVSTLKIQRTERGDSAVYLCASSPIAGTSYNEQFFGPGTRLTVL.

This chain connects TRBV2 to TRBJ1-2; no clear D. The CDR3 has 13 residues. The germline gives CDR1 SNHLY, CDR2 FYNNEI. Trimming took 5 bases from V and 7 from J, leaving 14 bases between them. The CDR3 nucleotides are TGTGCCAGCAGTCGTGAGGTTACTGCTGGCTACACCTTC. This codes for CASSREVTAGYTF.

This clone was seen a few times. This chain connects TRBV6-5 to TRBJ2-7; perhaps TRBD2 as D (6 bases). V lost 0 bases, J lost 3 bases, and 15 bases lay in between. Germline assignment: CDR1 MNHEY and CDR2 SVGAGI. The CDR3 has 16 amino acids. CDR3 nucleotides: TGTGCCAGCAGTTACTCCCGGGGTAGCGGCGTCTACGAGCAGTACTTC. Translated, it gives CASSYSRGSGVYEQYF.

To note about this clone: The junction and the germline gene differ at one end; a read error may be behind it. The chain links TRBV28 to TRBJ1-2, with 9 bases aligning to TRBD1. Germline V CDR1 and CDR2: MDHEN, SYDVKM. The CDR3 loop spans 15 amino acids. CDR3 in DNA: TGTGCCGGCAGTTCCCGGGACAGGGTAGGCTTGGGCTACACCTTC. Translating it yields CAGSSRDRVGLGYTF.

This clone has a handful of counts. The chain is built from TRBV5-1 and TRBJ2-1, with TRBD2 matching over 9 bases. V trimming: 0 bases; J trimming: 9 bases; junction bases outside the gene matches: 4. Germline loops: CDR1 SGHRS, CDR2 YFSETQ. The CDR3 is 14 residues long. CDR3 sequence: CASSLASGDFEQFF. The CDR3 DNA is TGCGCCAGCAGCTTGGCTAGCGGGGATTTTGAGCAGTTCTTC.

The chain is built from TRBV27 and TRBJ2-3, with D maybe TRBD1 (5 bases). The CDR3 length is 16 residues. V was shortened by 5 bases and J by 0 bases, with 15 bases between the two germline ends. CDR1 and CDR2 from the germline V gene are MNHEY and SMNVEV (reference sequence). CDR3 sequence reads: CASSDGAHSSTDTQYF. Written as DNA, the CDR3 is TGTGCCAGCAGTGATGGGGCCCATTCGAGCACAGATACGCAGTATTTT.

This clone occurred a few times. The chain carries TRBV7-7 and TRBJ2-5, with TRBD1 matching 7 bases. CDR3 length: 15 residues. Trimming removed 1 base from V and 7 bases from J; junction bases left unmatched: 9. From germline, CDR1 is SSHAT and CDR2 FNYEAQ (reference sequence). DNA for the CDR3: TGTGCCAGCAGCTTAGAGTTTACAGGGGCGGGGACCCAGTACTTC. This translates into CASSLEFTGAGTQYF.

The chain uses TRBV28 and TRBJ1-2; 10 bases fit TRBD1. Losses at the gene ends were 1 base for V and 7 bases for J; bases not matched to a gene: 6. Looked up from germline, CDR1 is MDHEN and CDR2 is SYDVKM. CDR3 size: 15 residues. In nucleotides, the CDR3 is TGTGCCAGCAGTTTATTCCCGGACAGGGGGGGTGGCTACACCTTC. Amino acid sequence: CASSLFPDRGGGYTF.

This sequence joins TRBV6-1 and TRBJ2-7; D is undetermined. The CDR3 consists of 13 residues. Germline V gives CDR1 MNHNS, CDR2 SASEGT. V shed 2 bases and J shed 2 bases, with 7 bases lying between them. The CDR3 loop reads CASSETTAYEQYF. CDR3 coding DNA: TGTGCCAGCAGTGAAACTACGGCCTACGAGCAGTACTTC.

The genes are TRBV18 and TRBJ2-3; perhaps TRBD2 as D (6 bases). The CDR3 totals 17 residues. In germline, CDR1 is KGHSH, CDR2 LQKENI. V gave up 6 bases and J gave up 5 bases, with 24 bases separating them. The CDR3 bases are TGTGCCAGCTCCCCTGCGGTTGCGGGGCGAATTGGAGATACGCAGTATTTT. It translates to CASSPAVAGRIGDTQYF. The full variable domain, its missing parts supplied by reference TRBV18 and TRBJ2-3, is NAGVMQNPRHLVRRRGQEARLRCSPMKGHSHVYWYRQLPEEGLKFMVYLQKENIIDESGMPKERFSAEFPKEGPSILRIQQVVRGDSAAYFCASSPAVAGRIGDTQYFGPGTRLTVL.

This chain uses TRBV7-2 with TRBJ2-7; 7 positions match TRBD1. V lost 2 bases and J lost 0; bases outside the gene matches: 4. The CDR3 length is 15 residues. Germline-derived CDR1 and CDR2 are SGHTA and FQGNSA. CDR3 loop: CASSLMDRSSYEQYF. The CDR3 DNA reads TGTGCCAGCAGCTTAATGGACAGGAGCTCCTACGAGCAGTACTTC. Full variable domain (remainder filled in from reference TRBV7-2 and TRBJ2-7): GAGVSQSPSNKVTEKGKDVELRCDPISGHTALYWYRQSLGQGLEFLIYFQGNSAPDKSGLPSDRFSAERTGGSVSTLTIQRTQQEDSAVYLCASSLMDRSSYEQYFGPGTRLTVT.

V gene TRBV10-3 combines with J gene TRBJ1-1; D possibly corresponds to TRBD1 (6 bases). There are 16 residues in the CDR3. V lost 0 bases and J 5 bases, leaving 16 bases between the germline ends. The germline CDR1 and CDR2 sequences are ENHRY and SYGVKD. In DNA, the CDR3 is TGTGCCATCAGTGAGTCGGATGGGGGCTCGTGGACTGAAGCTTTCTTT. It translates to CAISESDGGSWTEAFF.

The genes are TRBV9 and TRBJ1-2, with TRBD1 identical over 7 bases. The junction had 6 bases not matched to a gene; V was cut back by 6 bases and J by 7 bases. CDR3 length equals 12 residues. CDR1 and CDR2 (germline): SGDLS, YYNGEE. The CDR3 sequence is CASTTGMGGYTF. The CDR3 DNA reads TGTGCCAGCACGACAGGGATGGGTGGCTACACCTTC.